This T cell receptor (beta chain) was observed in a study of T cells in Graves' hyperthyroidism and ophthalmopathy. Trimming took 0 bases from V and 3 from J; bases not matched to a gene: 6. Germline CDR1 and CDR2: SGDLS and YYNGEE. CDR3 length equals 16 residues. On the basis of clinical symptoms, serum thyroxine and TRAb, thyroid ultrasound and orbital computed tomography, diagnoses were made. RNA transcripts provided the source from which TCR beta CDR3 regions were amplified. A first-round RT-PCR of the TCR CDR3 used the HTBI primer set. TCRdb re-derived calls from the multiplex PCR reads in MiXCR, one entry per CDR3 protein. The data contain fewer than 900,000 distinct CDR3 sequences, around 17% of them seen just once; the ten biggest clones take up under 8.5%.

The chain joins TRBV9 to TRBJ2-5, with 9 bases aligning to TRBD2. Material for sequencing was blood. The TCR comes from a man aged 18-30 years with Graves' hyperthyroidism. The CDR3 DNA follows: TGTGCCAGCAGCGTAGCTGGGCTAGCGGGGAAAGAGACCCAGTACTTC. Translating it yields CASSVAGLAGKETQYF. The variable domain in full, completed from reference TRBV9 and TRBJ2-5, reads DSGVTQTPKHLITATGQRVTLRCSPRSGDLSVYWYQQSLDQGLQFLIQYYNGEERAKGNILERFSAQQFPDLHSELNLSSLELGDSALYFCASSVAGLAGKETQYFGPGTRLLVL.